The 12 T cell receptor beta chains in this list originate from one sample, sequenced in a study of blood T cell repertoires in COVID-19. The repertoire was sequenced with immunoSEQ multiplex PCR; TCRdb's copy has only in-frame clones and lacks some. The table shows over 250,000 clones, with roughly 80% occurring only once. Sample: PBMCs or T cells enriched from blood (not recorded which). The receptors shown here come from a man under 40 with acute COVID-19.

About this clone: A junction boundary mismatches the germline segment, possibly from a read error. The CDR3 spells CASTLGQGGNTEAFF. The CDR3 DNA is TGTGCCAGCACCTTAGGACAGGGGGGGAACACTGAAGCTTTCTTT. The chain couples TRBV7-6 to TRBJ1-1; 10 bases map to TRBD1. Germline CDR1 and CDR2: SGHVS and FNYEAQ. This CDR3 has 15 residues.

The genes are TRBV19 and TRBJ1-1; D might be TRBD1 (6 bases). V was shortened by 6 bases and J by 0 bases, with 14 bases between the two germline ends. This CDR3 has 15 amino acids. Looked up from germline, CDR1 is LNHDA and CDR2 is SQIVND (reference sequence). The CDR3 DNA reads as TGTGCCAGTAGCGGACAGTCAGTCATGAACACTGAAGCTTTCTTT. Protein sequence: CASSGQSVMNTEAFF.

The chain recombines TRBV9 with TRBJ1-2; TRBD1 matches 7 bases. The CDR3 has 18 residues. Germline CDR1 SGDLS, CDR2 YYNGEE. V trimming: 0 bases; J trimming: 1 base; junction bases outside the gene matches: 12. The CDR3 nucleotides are TGTGCCAGCAGCGTAGGCGGAAGACAGGGAACCTTTAACTATGGCTACACCTTC. Its protein is CASSVGGRQGTFNYGYTF. The full variable domain, rest sourced from reference TRBV9 and TRBJ1-2, is DSGVTQTPKHLITATGQRVTLRCSPRSGDLSVYWYQQSLDQGLQFLIQYYNGEERAKGNILERFSAQQFPDLHSELNLSSLELGDSALYFCASSVGGRQGTFNYGYTFGSGTRLTVV.

This chain's CDR3 is CASSSQTGNTEAFF. DNA for the CDR3: TGTGCCAGCAGCTCCCAAACAGGGAACACTGAAGCTTTCTTT. The chain couples TRBV7-8 to TRBJ1-1, with D maybe TRBD1 (5 bases). This CDR3 contains 14 residues. CDR1 and CDR2 (germline): SGHVS, FQNEAQ. V lost 4 bases and J 1 base, leaving 10 bases between the germline ends.

The chain carries TRBV5-4 and TRBJ2-7; 8 nucleotides match TRBD2. CDR3 length: 13 amino acids. From germline, CDR1 is SGHNT and CDR2 YYREEE (reference sequence). Trimming removed 4 bases from V and 7 bases from J; junction bases left unmatched: 7. The CDR3 sequence is CASSLASSGEQYV. As DNA, the CDR3 is TGTGCCAGCAGCCTGGCGTCTAGCGGGGAGCAGTACGTC.

This clone has only one observation. The chain couples TRBV4-1 to TRBJ1-1, with D maybe TRBD1 (6 bases). CDR1 and CDR2 (germline): MGHRA, YSYEKL. CDR3 length: 14 residues. Trimming removed 4 bases from V and 1 base from J, with 10 bases in between. DNA for the CDR3: TGCGCCAGCAGCCCCACAGGGACGAACACTGAAGCTTTCTTT. It encodes CASSPTGTNTEAFF.

The DNA for the CDR3 is TGTGCCAGCAGCCAAGATTACGCTCGGACTAGCGGGAGACGTGAGCAGTTCTTC. Residues: CASSQDYARTSGRREQFF. The chain is built from TRBV3-1 (or the pseudogene TRBV3-2) and TRBJ2-1, with TRBD2 identical over 13 bases. This CDR3 is 18 amino acids long. Germline CDR1 is LGHDT and CDR2 is YNNKEL (reference sequence). Trimming at V came to 0 bases and at J to 9 bases, leaving 11 bases not matched to a gene.

The rearrangement uses TRBV5-1 and TRBJ2-2; no firm D call. Per the germline V gene, CDR1 is SGHRS and CDR2 is YFSETQ. This CDR3 has 14 amino acids. The germline V and J ends were trimmed by 0 bases and 2 bases, with 5 bases remaining between them. CDR3 in DNA: TGCGCCAGCAGCTTGGACGGTAACACCGGGGAGCTGTTTTTT. This translates into CASSLDGNTGELFF. Drawing the rest from reference TRBV5-1 and TRBJ2-2, the complete variable domain is KAGVTQTPRYLIKTRGQQVTLSCSPISGHRSVSWYQQTPGQGLQFLFEYFSETQRNKGNFPGRFSGRQFSNSRSEMNVSTLELGDSALYLCASSLDGNTGELFFGEGSRLTVL.

The chain uses TRBV14 and TRBJ2-5, with no clear D. The CDR3 extends over 12 amino acids. V lost 1 base and J 5 bases, leaving 5 bases between the germline ends. In germline, CDR1 is SGHDN, CDR2 FVKESK. The chain's CDR3 is CASSQVIETQYF. In DNA, the CDR3 is TGTGCCAGCAGCCAAGTCATTGAGACCCAGTACTTC.

The chain joins TRBV2 to TRBJ1-2, with 7 bases fitting TRBD1. The length of the CDR3 is 15 residues. Germline trimming cut 3 bases from V and 4 bases from J; bases unmatched to any gene: 8. From germline, CDR1 is SNHLY and CDR2 FYNNEI. CDR3 DNA: TGTGCCAGCAGTGAGGTTCGGGGACAGCGCTATGGCTACACCTTC. Residues: CASSEVRGQRYGYTF.

CDR3 residues: CASSDPDRIEGGYTF. DNA for the CDR3: TGTGCCAGCAGTGACCCTGACAGGATAGAAGGGGGCTACACCTTC. The V gene is TRBV25-1, the J gene TRBJ1-2, with D perhaps matching TRBD1 (6 bases). The V and J ends lost 3 bases and 8 bases respectively, with 19 bases between them. Per the germline V gene, CDR1 is MGHDK and CDR2 is SYGVNS. This CDR3 is 15 amino acids long.

This clone showed up many times. The sample has other DNA sequences that encode this CDR3 too. The chain links TRBV6-5 to TRBJ1-1; D is unresolved. The length of the CDR3 is 11 residues. Per the germline V gene, CDR1 is MNHEY and CDR2 is SVGAGI. Trimming cost V 1 base and J 7 bases, with 4 bases left between them. The CDR3 coding sequence is TGTGCCAGCAGTTACTACGGTGAAGCTTTCTTT. This gives the protein CASSYYGEAFF.